This entry is about one TCR beta chain. The authors' processing: Reference gene primers were amplified, and this amplification served to estimate nucleated cell counts. Assay: immunoSEQ multiplex PCR; the TCRdb copy retains only in-frame clones and omits some. V and J calls and clone size follow that table, whereas D and trimming were derived from the DNA. This sample has 200,000 to 250,000 clones, with around 84% found just once. This sample is drawn from a study of blood T cell repertoires in COVID-19. Turning to the study itself: Both acute and convalescent COVID-19 samples were obtained from the United States, Italy and Spain. The analysed material was cDNA or gDNA that came from T cells, B-cell-depleted T cells, or PBMCs.

Material: peripheral blood. This sequence originates from a woman aged 40 to 50 who had recovered from COVID-19.

CDR3 residues: CASSRVGQQETQYF. The CDR3 DNA sequence: TGTGCCAGCAGCCGGGTGGGACAGCAAGAGACCCAGTACTTC. The chain employs TRBV5-6 and TRBJ2-5; 7 bases fit TRBD1. Germline trimming cut 4 bases from V and 2 bases from J; bases unmatched to any gene: 5. This CDR3 has 14 residues. Looked up from germline, CDR1 is SGHDT and CDR2 is YYEEEE.